This T cell receptor beta chain came from a study of shared clonotypes between healthy human individuals. On sorted subsets, replicate PCRs used 200 ng DNA, or 25,000 to 35,000 T cell genomes. Only in-frame clones appear in the TCRdb table, and some are missing; sequencing was by immunoSEQ multiplex PCR. In the table there are some 1,900,000 clones, about 94% of which are singletons. CDR3 size: 14 residues. Trimming removed 0 bases from V and 8 bases from J, with 11 bases in between. Per the germline V gene, CDR1 is SGDLS and CDR2 is YYNGEE. General observations from the study: Depth of sequencing was expected to influence donor clonotype sharing.

Naive CD8 cells, CD45RO-negative and positively selected for CCR7, excluded terminally differentiated effector memory CD45RA+ cells. Healthy HIV-negative adults with no recent acute infections or vaccinations were recruited as donors. Turning to this clone: What it binds is unknown. Within the sample, other DNA sequences also encode this same CDR3.

Sequencing was done on a sample of naive CD8+ T cells sorted from blood. This chain connects TRBV9 to TRBJ1-4, with TRBD1 as a possible D gene (6 bases). The sequence came from a man between 18 and 35 years old in good health. The CDR3 DNA reads TGTGCCAGCAGCGTAGAAGGGGGTGGCGAAAAACTGTTTTTT. Translated, it gives CASSVEGGGEKLFF.